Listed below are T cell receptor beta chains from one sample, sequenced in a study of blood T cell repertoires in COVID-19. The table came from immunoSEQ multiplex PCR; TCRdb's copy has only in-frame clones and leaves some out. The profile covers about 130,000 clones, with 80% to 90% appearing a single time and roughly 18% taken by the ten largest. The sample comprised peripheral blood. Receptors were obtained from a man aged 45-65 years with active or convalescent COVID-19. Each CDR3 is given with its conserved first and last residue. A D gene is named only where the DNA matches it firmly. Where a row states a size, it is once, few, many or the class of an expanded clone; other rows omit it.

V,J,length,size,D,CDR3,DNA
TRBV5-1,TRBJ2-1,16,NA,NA,CASSSETGESYNEQFF,TGCGCCAGCAGCTCCGAGACAGGAGAATCCTACAATGAGCAGTTCTTC
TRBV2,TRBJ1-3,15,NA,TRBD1,CASSVYRGSGNTIYF,TGTGCCAGCAGTGTGTACAGGGGCTCTGGAAACACCATATATTTT
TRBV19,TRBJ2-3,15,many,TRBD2,CATSQAGGRTDTQYF,TGTGCCACCTCCCAAGCGGGAGGTCGCACAGATACGCAGTATTTT
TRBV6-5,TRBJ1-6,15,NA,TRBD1,CASSWRQGSNSPLHF,TGTGCCAGCAGTTGGAGACAGGGTTCCAATTCACCCCTCCACTTT
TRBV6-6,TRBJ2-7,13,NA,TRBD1,CASEGARAYEQYF,TGTGCCAGCGAGGGGGCCAGAGCCTACGAGCAGTACTTC
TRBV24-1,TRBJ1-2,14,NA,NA,CATSDTTRISGYTF,TGTGCCACCAGTGATACGACGAGGATATCGGGCTACACCTTC
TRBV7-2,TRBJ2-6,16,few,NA,CASSLEGVSGANVLTF,TGTGCCAGCAGCTTAGAGGGAGTCTCTGGGGCCAACGTCCTGACTTTC
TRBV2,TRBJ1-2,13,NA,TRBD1,CASSGQGNYGYTF,TGTGCCAGCAGTGGACAGGGTAACTATGGCTACACCTTC
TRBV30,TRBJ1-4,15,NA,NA,CAWSVRGKANEKLFF,TGTGCCTGGAGTGTACGAGGGAAGGCTAATGAAAAACTGTTTTTT
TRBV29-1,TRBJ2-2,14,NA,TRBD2,CSANSGSGAGELFF,TGCAGCGCCAATAGCGGGAGTGGCGCCGGGGAGCTGTTTTTT
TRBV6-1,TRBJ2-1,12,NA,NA,CASSEAEHEQFF,TGTGCCAGCAGTGAAGCGGAGCATGAGCAGTTCTTC
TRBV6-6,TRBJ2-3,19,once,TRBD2,CASSSPGGAGGGLPHTQYF,TGTGCCAGCAGCTCCCCCGGAGGGGCGGGGGGCGGCCTGCCTCATACGCAGTATTTT
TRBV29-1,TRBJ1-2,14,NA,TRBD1,CSATTTGTGTGYTF,TGCAGCGCTACAACGACTGGGACAGGTACGGGCTACACCTTC
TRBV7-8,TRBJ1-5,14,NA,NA,CASSLGHQSSVQHF,TGTGCCAGCAGCTTAGGGCACCAGTCCAGTGTTCAGCATTTT
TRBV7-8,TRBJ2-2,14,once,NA,CASSLAQNTGELFF,TGTGCCAGCAGCTTAGCACAGAACACCGGGGAGCTGTTTTTT
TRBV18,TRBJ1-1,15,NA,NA,CASSRKDSFDTEAFF,TGTGCCAGCTCACGGAAGGACAGTTTTGACACTGAAGCTTTCTTT
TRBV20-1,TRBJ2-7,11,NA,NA,CSADRDYEQYF,TGCAGTGCTGACCGGGACTACGAGCAGTACTTC
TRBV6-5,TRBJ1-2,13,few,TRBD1,CASMEGASNGYTF,TGTGCCAGCATGGAGGGGGCATCAAATGGCTACACCTTC
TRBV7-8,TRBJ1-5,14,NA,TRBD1,CASSHMTGDQPQHF,TGTGCCAGCAGCCACATGACAGGGGATCAGCCCCAGCATTTT
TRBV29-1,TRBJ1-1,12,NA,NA,CSVEWGDTEAFF,TGCAGCGTTGAATGGGGGGACACTGAAGCTTTCTTT
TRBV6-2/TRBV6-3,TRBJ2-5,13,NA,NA,CASSLLRGETQYF,TGTGCCAGCAGCCTACTCAGGGGAGAGACCCAGTACTTC
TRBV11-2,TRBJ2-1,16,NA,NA,CASSLDQGPRGNEQFF,TGTGCCAGCAGCTTAGATCAAGGACCCAGGGGCAATGAGCAGTTCTTC
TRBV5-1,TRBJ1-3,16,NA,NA,CASSLEGLVFGDTIYF,TGCGCCAGCAGCTTGGAGGGCCTTGTATTCGGGGACACCATATATTTT
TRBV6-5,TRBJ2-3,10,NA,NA,CARTQDTQYF,TGTGCCAGAACTCAAGATACGCAGTATTTT
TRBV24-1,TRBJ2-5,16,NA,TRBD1,CATSDHLKGAGETQYF,TGTGCCACCAGTGATCACCTTAAGGGGGCCGGGGAGACCCAGTACTTC
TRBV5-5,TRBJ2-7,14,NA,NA,CASSIGAGAREQYF,TGTGCCAGCAGTATTGGCGCGGGGGCCCGAGAGCAGTACTTC
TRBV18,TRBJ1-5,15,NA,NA,CASSLNTGTRQPQHF,TGTGCCAGCTCACTTAACACAGGGACCAGGCAGCCCCAGCATTTT
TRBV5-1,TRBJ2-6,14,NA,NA,CASTTGTEANVLTF,TGCGCCAGCACGACAGGTACAGAGGCCAACGTCCTGACTTTC
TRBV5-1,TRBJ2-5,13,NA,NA,CASSLQGQETQYF,TGCGCCAGCAGCTTACAGGGACAAGAGACCCAGTACTTC
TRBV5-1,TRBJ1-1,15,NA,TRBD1,CASSSQGAVNTEAFF,TGCGCCAGCAGCTCACAGGGGGCCGTGAACACTGAAGCTTTCTTT
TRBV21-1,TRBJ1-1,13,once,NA,CASEMDRATEAFF,TGTGCCAGTGAAATGGACAGGGCGACTGAAGCTTTCTTT
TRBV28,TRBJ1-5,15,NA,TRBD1,CASSSGQGRGEPQHF,TGTGCCAGCAGTTCGGGACAGGGAAGGGGTGAGCCCCAGCATTTT
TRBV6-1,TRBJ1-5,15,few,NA,CASSEWGDSNQPQHF,TGTGCCAGCAGTGAATGGGGGGATAGCAATCAGCCCCAGCATTTT
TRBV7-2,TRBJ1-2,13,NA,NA,CASSPGGQWGYTF,TGTGCCAGCTCTCCGGGGGGACAATGGGGCTACACCTTC
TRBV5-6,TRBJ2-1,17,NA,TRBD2,CASSPNGGTSGVNEQFF,TGTGCCAGCAGCCCTAACGGAGGGACTAGCGGGGTCAATGAGCAGTTCTTC
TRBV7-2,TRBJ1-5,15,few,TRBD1,CASSTGTGGNQPQHF,TGTGCCAGCAGCACAGGGACAGGGGGCAATCAGCCCCAGCATTTT
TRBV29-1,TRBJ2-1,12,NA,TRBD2,CSGTSDRNEQFF,TGCAGCGGGACTAGCGACCGCAATGAGCAGTTCTTC
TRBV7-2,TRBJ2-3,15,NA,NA,CASSQPTGSTDTQYF,TGTGCCAGCAGCCAACCCACAGGCAGCACAGATACGCAGTATTTT
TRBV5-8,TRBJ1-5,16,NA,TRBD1,CASSLSQGASNQPQHF,TGTGCCAGCAGCTTATCACAGGGGGCAAGCAATCAGCCCCAGCATTTT
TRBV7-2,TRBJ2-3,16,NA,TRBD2,CASRRNLAGVGDTQYF,TGTGCCAGCAGGCGAAACTTGGCGGGAGTGGGAGATACGCAGTATTTT
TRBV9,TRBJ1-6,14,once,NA,CASSVGAGGSPLHF,TGTGCCAGCAGCGTAGGGGCAGGTGGCTCACCCCTCCACTTT
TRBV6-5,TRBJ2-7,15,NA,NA,CASSRGGSKSYEQYF,TGTGCCAGCAGTCGCGGCGGCAGCAAATCCTACGAGCAGTACTTC